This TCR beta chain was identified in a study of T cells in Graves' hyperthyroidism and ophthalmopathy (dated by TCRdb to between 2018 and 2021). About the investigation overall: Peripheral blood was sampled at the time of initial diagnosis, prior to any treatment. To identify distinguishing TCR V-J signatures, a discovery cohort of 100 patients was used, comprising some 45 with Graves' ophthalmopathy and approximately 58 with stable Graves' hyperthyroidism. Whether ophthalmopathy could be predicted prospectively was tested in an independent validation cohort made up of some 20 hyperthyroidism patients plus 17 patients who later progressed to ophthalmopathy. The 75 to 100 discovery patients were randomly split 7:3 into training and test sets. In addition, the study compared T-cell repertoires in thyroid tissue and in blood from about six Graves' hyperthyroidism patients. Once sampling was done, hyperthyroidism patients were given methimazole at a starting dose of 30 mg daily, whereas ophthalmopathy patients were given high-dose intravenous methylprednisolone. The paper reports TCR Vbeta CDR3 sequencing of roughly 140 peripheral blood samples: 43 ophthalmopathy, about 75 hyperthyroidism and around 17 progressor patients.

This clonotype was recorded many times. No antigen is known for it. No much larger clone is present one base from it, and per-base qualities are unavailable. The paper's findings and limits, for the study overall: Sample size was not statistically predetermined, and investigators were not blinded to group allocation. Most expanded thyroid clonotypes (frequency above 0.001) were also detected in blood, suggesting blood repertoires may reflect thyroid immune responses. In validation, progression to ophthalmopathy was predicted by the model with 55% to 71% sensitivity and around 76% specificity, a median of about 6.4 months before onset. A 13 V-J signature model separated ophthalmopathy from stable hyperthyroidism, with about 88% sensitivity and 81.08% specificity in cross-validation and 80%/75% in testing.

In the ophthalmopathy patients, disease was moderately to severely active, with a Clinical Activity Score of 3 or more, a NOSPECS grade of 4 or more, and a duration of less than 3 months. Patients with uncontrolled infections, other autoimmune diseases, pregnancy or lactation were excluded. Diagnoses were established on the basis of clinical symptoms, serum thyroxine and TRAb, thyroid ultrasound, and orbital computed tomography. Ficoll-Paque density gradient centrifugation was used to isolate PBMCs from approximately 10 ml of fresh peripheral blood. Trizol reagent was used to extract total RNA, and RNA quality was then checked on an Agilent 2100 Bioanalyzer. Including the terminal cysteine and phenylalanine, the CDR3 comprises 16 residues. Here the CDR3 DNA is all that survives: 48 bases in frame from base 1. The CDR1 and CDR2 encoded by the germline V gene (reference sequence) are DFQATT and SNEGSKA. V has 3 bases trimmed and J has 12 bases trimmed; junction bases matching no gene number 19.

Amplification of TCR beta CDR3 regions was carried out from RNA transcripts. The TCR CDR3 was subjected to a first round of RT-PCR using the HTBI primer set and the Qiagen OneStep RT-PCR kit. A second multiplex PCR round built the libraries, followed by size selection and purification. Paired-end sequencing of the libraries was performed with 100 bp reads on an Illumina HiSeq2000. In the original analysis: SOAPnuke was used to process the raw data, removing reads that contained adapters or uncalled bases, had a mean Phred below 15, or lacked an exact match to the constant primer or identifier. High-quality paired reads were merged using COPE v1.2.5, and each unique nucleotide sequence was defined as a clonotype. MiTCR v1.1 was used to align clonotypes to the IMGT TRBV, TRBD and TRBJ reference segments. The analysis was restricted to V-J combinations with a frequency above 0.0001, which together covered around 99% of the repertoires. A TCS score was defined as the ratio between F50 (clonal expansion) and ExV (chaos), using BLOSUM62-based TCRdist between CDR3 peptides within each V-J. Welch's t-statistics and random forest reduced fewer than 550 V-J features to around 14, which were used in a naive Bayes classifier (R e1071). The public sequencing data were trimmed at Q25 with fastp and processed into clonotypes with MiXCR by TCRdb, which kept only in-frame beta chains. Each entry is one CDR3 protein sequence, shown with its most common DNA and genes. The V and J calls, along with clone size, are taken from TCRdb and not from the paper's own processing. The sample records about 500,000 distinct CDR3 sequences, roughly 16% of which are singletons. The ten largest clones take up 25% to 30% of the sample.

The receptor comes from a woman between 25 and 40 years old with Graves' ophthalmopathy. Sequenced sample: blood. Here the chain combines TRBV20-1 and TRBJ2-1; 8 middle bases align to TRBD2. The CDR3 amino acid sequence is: CSASRPGGRSEFGQFF. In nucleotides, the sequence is TGCAGTGCTAGTCGTCCTGGCGGGAGGTCCGAATTCGGGCAGTTCTTC.